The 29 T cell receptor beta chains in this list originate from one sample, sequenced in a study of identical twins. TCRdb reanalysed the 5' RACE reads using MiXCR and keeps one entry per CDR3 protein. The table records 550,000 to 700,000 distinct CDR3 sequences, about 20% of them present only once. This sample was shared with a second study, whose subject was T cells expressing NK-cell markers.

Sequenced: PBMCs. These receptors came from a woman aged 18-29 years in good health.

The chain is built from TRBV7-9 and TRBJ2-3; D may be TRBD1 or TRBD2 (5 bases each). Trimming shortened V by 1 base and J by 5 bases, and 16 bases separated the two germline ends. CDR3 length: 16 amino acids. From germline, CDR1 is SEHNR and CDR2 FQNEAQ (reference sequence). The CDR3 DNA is TGTGCCAGCAGCTTAGGGTGGTCCGGGGCAGGAGATACGCAGTATTTT. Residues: CASSLGWSGAGDTQYF.

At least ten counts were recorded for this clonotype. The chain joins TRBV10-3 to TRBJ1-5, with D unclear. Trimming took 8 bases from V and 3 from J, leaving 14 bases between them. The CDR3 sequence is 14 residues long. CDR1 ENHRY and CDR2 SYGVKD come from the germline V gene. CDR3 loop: CAIGGSGNNQPQHF. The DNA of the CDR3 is TGTGCCATCGGCGGGTCAGGAAACAATCAGCCCCAGCATTTT.

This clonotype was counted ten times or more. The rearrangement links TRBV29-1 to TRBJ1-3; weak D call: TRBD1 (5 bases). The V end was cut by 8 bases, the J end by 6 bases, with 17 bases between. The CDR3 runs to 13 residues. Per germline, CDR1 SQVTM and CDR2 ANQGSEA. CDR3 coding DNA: TGCAGCTGTTGGGACCAGGAGGAAAACACCATATATTTT. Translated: CSCWDQEENTIYF.

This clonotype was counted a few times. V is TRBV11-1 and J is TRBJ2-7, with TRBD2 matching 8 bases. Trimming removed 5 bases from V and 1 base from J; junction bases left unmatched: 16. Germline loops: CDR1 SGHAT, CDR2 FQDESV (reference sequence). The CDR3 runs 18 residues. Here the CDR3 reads CASSLRGASGRESYEQYF. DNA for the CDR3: TGTGCCAGCAGCCTAAGGGGTGCTAGCGGGCGAGAGTCCTACGAGCAGTACTTC. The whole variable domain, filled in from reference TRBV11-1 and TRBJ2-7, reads EAEVAQSPRYKITEKSQAVAFWCDPISGHATLYWYRQILGQGPELLVQFQDESVVDDSQLPKDRFSAERLKGVDSTLKIQPAELGDSAMYLCASSLRGASGRESYEQYFGPGTRLTVT.

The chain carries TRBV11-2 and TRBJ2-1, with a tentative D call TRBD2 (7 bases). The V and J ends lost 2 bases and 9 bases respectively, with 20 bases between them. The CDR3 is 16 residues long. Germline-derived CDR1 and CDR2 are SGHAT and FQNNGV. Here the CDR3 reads CASSLYEGGAISEQFF. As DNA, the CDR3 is TGTGCCAGCAGCTTATACGAGGGGGGGGCTATCAGTGAGCAGTTCTTC. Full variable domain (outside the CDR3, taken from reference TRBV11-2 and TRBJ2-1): EAGVAQSPRYKIIEKRQSVAFWCNPISGHATLYWYQQILGQGPKLLIQFQNNGVVDDSQLPKDRFSAERLKGVDSTLKIQPAKLEDSAVYLCASSLYEGGAISEQFFGPGTRLTVL.

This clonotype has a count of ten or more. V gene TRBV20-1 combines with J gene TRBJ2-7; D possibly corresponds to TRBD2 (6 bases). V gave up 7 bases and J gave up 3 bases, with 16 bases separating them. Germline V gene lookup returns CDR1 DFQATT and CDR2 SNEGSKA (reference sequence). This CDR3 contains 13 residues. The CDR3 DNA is TGCAGTGTGACGGCCGCGGGGATCTACGAGCAGTACTTC. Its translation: CSVTAAGIYEQYF.

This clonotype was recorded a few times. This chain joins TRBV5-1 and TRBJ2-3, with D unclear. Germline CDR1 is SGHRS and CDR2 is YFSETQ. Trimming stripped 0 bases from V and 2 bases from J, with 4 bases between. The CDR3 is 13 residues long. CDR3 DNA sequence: TGCGCCAGCAGCTTGGTGATCACAGATACGCAGTATTTT. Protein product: CASSLVITDTQYF.

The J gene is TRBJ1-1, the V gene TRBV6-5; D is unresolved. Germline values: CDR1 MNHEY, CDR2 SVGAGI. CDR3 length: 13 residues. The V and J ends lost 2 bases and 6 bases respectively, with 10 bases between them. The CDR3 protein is CASSYVVTAEAFF. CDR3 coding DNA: TGTGCCAGCAGTTACGTTGTGACGGCTGAAGCTTTCTTT.

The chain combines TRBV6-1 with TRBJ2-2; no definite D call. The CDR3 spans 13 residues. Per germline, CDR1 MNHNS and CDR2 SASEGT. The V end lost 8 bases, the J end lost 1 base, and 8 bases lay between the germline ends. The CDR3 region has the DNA TGTGCCAGCGGGCTCAGGAACACCGGGGAGCTGTTTTTT. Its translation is CASGLRNTGELFF.

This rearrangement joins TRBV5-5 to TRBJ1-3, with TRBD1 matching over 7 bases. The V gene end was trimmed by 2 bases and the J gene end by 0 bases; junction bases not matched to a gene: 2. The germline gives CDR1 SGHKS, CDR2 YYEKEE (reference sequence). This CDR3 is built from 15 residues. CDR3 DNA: TGTGCCAGCAGCTTCACAGGGGTCTCTGGAAACACCATATATTTT. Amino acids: CASSFTGVSGNTIYF.

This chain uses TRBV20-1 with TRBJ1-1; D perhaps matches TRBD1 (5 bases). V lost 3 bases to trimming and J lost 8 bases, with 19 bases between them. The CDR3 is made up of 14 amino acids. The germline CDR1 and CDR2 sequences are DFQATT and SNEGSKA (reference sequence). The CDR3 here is CSASSQRGWVEAFF. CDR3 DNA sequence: TGCAGTGCTAGTTCACAACGGGGGTGGGTGGAAGCTTTCTTT.

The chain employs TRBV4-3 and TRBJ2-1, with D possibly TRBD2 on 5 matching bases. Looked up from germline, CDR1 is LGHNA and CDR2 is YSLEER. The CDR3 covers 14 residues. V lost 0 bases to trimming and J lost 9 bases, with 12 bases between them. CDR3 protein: CASSQEMWEIEQFF. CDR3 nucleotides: TGCGCCAGCAGCCAAGAAATGTGGGAGATTGAGCAGTTCTTC.

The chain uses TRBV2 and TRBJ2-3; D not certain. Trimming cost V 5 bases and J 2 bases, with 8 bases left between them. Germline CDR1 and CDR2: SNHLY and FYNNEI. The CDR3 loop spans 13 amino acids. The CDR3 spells CASSKPFTDTQYF. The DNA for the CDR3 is TGTGCCAGCAGTAAACCATTCACAGATACGCAGTATTTT.

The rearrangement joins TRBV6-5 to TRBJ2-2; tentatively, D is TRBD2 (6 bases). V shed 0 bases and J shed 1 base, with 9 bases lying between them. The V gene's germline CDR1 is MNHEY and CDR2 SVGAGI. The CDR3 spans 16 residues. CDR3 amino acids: CASSYSSSGNTGELFF. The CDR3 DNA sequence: TGTGCCAGCAGTTACTCGAGTAGCGGGAACACCGGGGAGCTGTTTTTT.

The CDR3 here is CASTPLRGSVYNEQFF. The CDR3 DNA reads as TGTGCCAGCACCCCATTAAGGGGTAGCGTCTACAATGAGCAGTTCTTC. The V gene is TRBV5-6, the J gene TRBJ2-1; D assignment may be TRBD1 or TRBD2 (5 bases each). Germline-derived CDR1 and CDR2 are SGHDT and YYEEEE. The CDR3 totals 16 residues. The V end was cut by 6 bases, the J end by 3 bases, with 19 bases between. Looking up the rest from reference TRBV5-6 and TRBJ2-1 gives the full variable domain: DAGVTQSPTHLIKTRGQQVTLRCSPKSGHDTVSWYQQALGQGPQFIFQYYEEEERQRGNFPDRFSGHQFPNYSSELNVNALLLGDSALYLCASTPLRGSVYNEQFFGPGTRLTVL.

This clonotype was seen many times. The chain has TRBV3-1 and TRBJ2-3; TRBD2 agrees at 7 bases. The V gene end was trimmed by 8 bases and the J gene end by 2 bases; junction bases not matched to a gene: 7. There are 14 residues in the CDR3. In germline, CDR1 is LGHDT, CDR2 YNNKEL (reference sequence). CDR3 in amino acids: CASAGAGVTDTQYF. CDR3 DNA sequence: TGTGCCAGCGCCGGGGCGGGAGTCACAGATACGCAGTATTTT.

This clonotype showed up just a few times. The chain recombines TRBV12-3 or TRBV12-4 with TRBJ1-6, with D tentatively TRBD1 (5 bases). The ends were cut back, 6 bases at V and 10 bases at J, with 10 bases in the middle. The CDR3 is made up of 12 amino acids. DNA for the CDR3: TGTGCCAGCAGCCAAGGGGACTCACCCCTCCACTTT. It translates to CASSQGDSPLHF.

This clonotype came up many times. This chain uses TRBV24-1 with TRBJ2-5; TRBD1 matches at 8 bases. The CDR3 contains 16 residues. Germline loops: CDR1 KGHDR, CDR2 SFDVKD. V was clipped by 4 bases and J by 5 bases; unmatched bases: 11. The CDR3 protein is CATSEPSGQGRETQYF. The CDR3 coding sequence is TGTGCCACCAGTGAGCCCAGTGGACAGGGAAGGGAGACCCAGTACTTC.

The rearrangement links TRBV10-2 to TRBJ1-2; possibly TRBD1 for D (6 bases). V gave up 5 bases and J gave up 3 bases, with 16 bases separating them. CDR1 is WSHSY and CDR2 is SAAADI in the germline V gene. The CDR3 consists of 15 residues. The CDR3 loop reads CASSPSAGQYYGYTF. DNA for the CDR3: TGCGCCAGCAGTCCATCGGCCGGACAGTACTATGGCTACACCTTC.

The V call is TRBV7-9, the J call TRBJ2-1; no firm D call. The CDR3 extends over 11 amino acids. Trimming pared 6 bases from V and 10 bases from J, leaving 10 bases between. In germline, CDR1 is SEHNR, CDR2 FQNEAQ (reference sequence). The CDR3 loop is CASRIPSEQFF. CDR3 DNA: TGTGCCAGCAGGATCCCCTCAGAGCAGTTCTTC.

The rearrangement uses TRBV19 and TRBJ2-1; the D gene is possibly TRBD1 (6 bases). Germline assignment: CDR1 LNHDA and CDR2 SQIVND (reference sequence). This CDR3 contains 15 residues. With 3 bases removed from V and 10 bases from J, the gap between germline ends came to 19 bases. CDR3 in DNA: TGTGCCAGTAGTATTGGCCAGGGGACACTAGAGGAGCAGTTCTTC. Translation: CASSIGQGTLEEQFF.

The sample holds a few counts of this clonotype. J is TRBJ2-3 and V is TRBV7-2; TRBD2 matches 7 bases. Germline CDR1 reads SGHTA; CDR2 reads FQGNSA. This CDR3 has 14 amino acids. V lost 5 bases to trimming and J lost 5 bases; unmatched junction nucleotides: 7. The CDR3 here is CASSRGLAGDTQYF. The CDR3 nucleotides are TGTGCCAGCAGCAGAGGGTTAGCGGGAGATACGCAGTATTTT.

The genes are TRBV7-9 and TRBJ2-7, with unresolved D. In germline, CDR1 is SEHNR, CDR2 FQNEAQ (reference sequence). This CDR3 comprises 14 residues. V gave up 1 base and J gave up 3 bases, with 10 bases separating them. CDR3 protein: CASSLGGLNYEQYF. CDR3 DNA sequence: TGTGCCAGCAGCTTAGGCGGCCTAAACTACGAGCAGTACTTC.

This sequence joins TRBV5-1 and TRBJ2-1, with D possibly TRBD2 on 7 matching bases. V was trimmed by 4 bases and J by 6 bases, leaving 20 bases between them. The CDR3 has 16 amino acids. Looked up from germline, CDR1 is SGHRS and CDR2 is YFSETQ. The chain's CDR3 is CASSRRGSRGGNEQFF. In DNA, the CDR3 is TGCGCCAGCAGCCGGCGGGGGAGCAGGGGAGGCAATGAGCAGTTCTTC.

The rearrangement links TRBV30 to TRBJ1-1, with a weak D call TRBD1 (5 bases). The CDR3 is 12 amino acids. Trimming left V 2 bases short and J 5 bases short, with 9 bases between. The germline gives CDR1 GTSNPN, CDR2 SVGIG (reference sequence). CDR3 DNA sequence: TGTGCCTGGAGTAGGGGAGGGACTGAAGCTTTCTTT. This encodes CAWSRGGTEAFF.

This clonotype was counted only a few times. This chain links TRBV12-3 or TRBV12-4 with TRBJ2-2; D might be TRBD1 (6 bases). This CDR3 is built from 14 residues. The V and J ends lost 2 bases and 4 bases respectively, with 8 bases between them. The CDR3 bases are TGTGCCAGCAGTTTACGCAGGGGCACCGGGGAGCTGTTTTTT. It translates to CASSLRRGTGELFF.

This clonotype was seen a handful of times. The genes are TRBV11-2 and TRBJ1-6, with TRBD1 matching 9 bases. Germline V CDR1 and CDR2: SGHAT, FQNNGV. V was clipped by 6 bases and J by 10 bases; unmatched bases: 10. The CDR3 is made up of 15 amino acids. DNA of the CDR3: TGTGCCAGCAGAATTGGGGGACAGGGTCGATCACCCCTCCACTTT. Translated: CASRIGGQGRSPLHF.

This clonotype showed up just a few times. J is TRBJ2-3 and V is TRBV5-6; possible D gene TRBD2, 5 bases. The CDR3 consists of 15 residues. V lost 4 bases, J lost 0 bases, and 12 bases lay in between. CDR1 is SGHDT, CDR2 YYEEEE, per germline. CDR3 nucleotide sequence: TGTGCCAGCAGCCCTCGCTGGACTAGCACAGATACGCAGTATTTT. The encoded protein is CASSPRWTSTDTQYF.

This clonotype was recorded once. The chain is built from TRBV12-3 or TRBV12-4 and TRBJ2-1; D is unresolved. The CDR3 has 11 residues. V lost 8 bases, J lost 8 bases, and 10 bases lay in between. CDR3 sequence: CASGPRYEQFF. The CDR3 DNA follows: TGTGCCAGCGGCCCCAGGTATGAGCAGTTCTTC.